These 31 T cell receptor beta chains came from one sample sequenced in a study of blood T cell repertoires in COVID-19 (dated by TCRdb to between 2020 and 2021). The library was produced with the immunoSEQ multiplex PCR assay. The immuneACCESS repertoire file appears here via TCRdb, limited to in-frame rearrangements. These files lack a portion of the clones; in checked studies, under half of the deficit traces to unresolved V genes, and the cause of the others is not known. The sample table lists about 80,000 clones, roughly 80% of them with a count of one. Clones ranked in the top ten supply 10% to 15% of the sample. The sequenced material came from peripheral blood. Receptors originate from a man at least 80 years old with acute or convalescent COVID-19.

The rearrangement links TRBV30 to TRBJ2-3; unclear D gene. The CDR3 is made up of 14 amino acids. Looked up from germline, CDR1 is GTSNPN and CDR2 is SVGIG (reference sequence). V lost 4 bases, J lost 5 bases, and 16 bases lay in between. The DNA for the CDR3 is TGTGCCTGGACCCTCTCTGGGCCCGGAGATACGCAGTATTTT. It is translated as CAWTLSGPGDTQYF.

As DNA, the CDR3 is TGTGCCAGCAGCTGGAGGACAGGTTCTGGAAACACCATATATTTT. Translating gives CASSWRTGSGNTIYF. The rearrangement joins TRBV13 to TRBJ1-3, with 7 nucleotides matching TRBD1. With 4 bases clipped from V and 1 base from J, the junction kept 4 bases outside the gene matches. This CDR3 contains 15 residues. Germline CDR1 and CDR2: PRHDT and FYEKMQ (reference sequence). Variable domain in full (rest from reference TRBV13 and TRBJ1-3): AAGVIQSPRHLIKEKRETATLKCYPIPRHDTVYWYQQGPGQDPQFLISFYEKMQSDKGSIPDRFSAQQFSDYHSELNMSSLELGDSALYFCASSWRTGSGNTIYFGEGSWLTVV.

The chain has TRBV6-2 or TRBV6-3 and TRBJ1-2, with D hard to call. CDR1 and CDR2 (germline): MNHEY, SVGEGT. V dropped 5 bases and J dropped 4 bases, with 23 bases sitting between them. The CDR3 runs to 17 residues. CDR3 coding DNA: TGTGCCAGCAGTGCCGGTCCGGGAGATCGGAAGGGCTATGGCTACACCTTC. It translates to CASSAGPGDRKGYGYTF.

The chain has TRBV11-2 and TRBJ2-7, with D unclear. V was shortened by 0 bases and J by 0 bases, with 9 bases between the two germline ends. The CDR3 sequence is 15 residues long. Germline V gene lookup returns CDR1 SGHAT and CDR2 FQNNGV. The CDR3 coding sequence is TGTGCCAGCAGCTTAGATGGCAGATACTCCTACGAGCAGTACTTC. Translation: CASSLDGRYSYEQYF.

This sequence joins TRBV28 and TRBJ1-3, with 7 bases that match TRBD1. The germline V gene has CDR1 MDHEN and CDR2 SYDVKM. V trimming: 8 bases; J trimming: 4 bases; junction bases outside the gene matches: 8. The CDR3 contains 14 residues. The CDR3, as DNA: TGTGCCAGCGGGGCTACAGGGGAAGGAAACACCATATATTTT. Protein product: CASGATGEGNTIYF.

The rearrangement links TRBV6-5 to TRBJ1-2, with a tentative D call TRBD1 (5 bases). Germline loops: CDR1 MNHEY, CDR2 SVGAGI. This CDR3 spans 15 amino acids. V dropped 2 bases and J dropped 6 bases, with 16 bases sitting between them. CDR3 coding DNA: TGTGCCAGCAGTTACACCCTAGGGACTGTAGATGGCTACACCTTC. Protein sequence: CASSYTLGTVDGYTF.

Remarks on this clone: Additional DNA sequences in this sample encode the identical CDR3. The rearrangement uses TRBV7-3 and TRBJ1-1, with 7 bases identical to TRBD1. Losses at the gene ends were 5 bases for V and 1 base for J; bases not matched to a gene: 1. Germline V CDR1 and CDR2: SGHTA, FQGTGA. This CDR3 comprises 13 residues. The CDR3 DNA reads TGTGCCAGCAGCGGGGACAGGAACACTGAAGCTTTCTTT. Translation gives CASSGDRNTEAFF. The full variable domain, rest sourced from reference TRBV7-3 and TRBJ1-1, is GAGVSQTPSNKVTEKGKYVELRCDPISGHTALYWYRQSLGQGPEFLIYFQGTGAADDSGLPNDRFFAVRPEGSVSTLKIQRTERGDSAVYLCASSGDRNTEAFFGQGTRLTVV.

The table lists this clone with a count of one. This chain links TRBV7-2 with TRBJ2-1, with 8 bases matching TRBD2. CDR1 SGHTA and CDR2 FQGNSA come from the germline V gene. There are 15 residues in the CDR3. The V segment lost 4 bases and the J segment 8 bases; nucleotides outside the gene matches: 10. CDR3 coding DNA: TGTGCCAGCAGCTCCACAGGACTAGCTTTCGATGAGCAGTTCTTC. Amino acids: CASSSTGLAFDEQFF.

This clone was recorded once. J is TRBJ2-2 and V is TRBV14; D possibly corresponds to TRBD2 (6 bases). Between the trimmed V and J ends, which lost 4 bases and 7 bases, there was a span of 19 bases. The CDR3 is 16 amino acids. In germline, CDR1 is SGHDN, CDR2 FVKESK. CDR3 sequence (DNA): TGTGCCAGCAGCCTTAGACTAGGCGGAAGCGGCGGGGAGCTGTTTTTT. Translating it yields CASSLRLGGSGGELFF.

V usage is TRBV10-2 and J usage is TRBJ2-5; a weak D match, TRBD1 (6 bases). The CDR3 consists of 12 residues. V was clipped by 10 bases and J by 7 bases, with 16 bases between them. CDR1 and CDR2 (germline): WSHSY, SAAADI. CDR3 protein: CATQGFWGTQYF. The CDR3 DNA follows: TGCGCCACCCAGGGGTTTTGGGGGACCCAGTACTTC.

In this sample, this clone turned up a few times. V gene TRBV5-5 combines with J gene TRBJ1-6; perhaps TRBD1 as D (5 bases). Germline V gene data show CDR1 as SGHKS and CDR2 as YYEKEE (reference sequence). V was trimmed by 3 bases and J by 7 bases, leaving 11 bases between them. CDR3 length: 14 residues. Here the CDR3 reads CASSWRGENSPLHF. The DNA for the CDR3 is TGTGCCAGCAGCTGGAGGGGAGAGAATTCACCCCTCCACTTT. Looking up the rest from reference TRBV5-5 and TRBJ1-6 gives the full variable domain: DAGVTQSPTHLIKTRGQQVTLRCSPISGHKSVSWYQQVLGQGPQFIFQYYEKEERGRGNFPDRFSARQFPNYSSELNVNALLLGDSALYLCASSWRGENSPLHFGNGTRLTVT.

The chain uses TRBV6-5 and TRBJ1-1; 8 bases agree with TRBD1. There are 14 residues in the CDR3. CDR1 is MNHEY and CDR2 is SVGAGI in the germline V gene. V was clipped by 10 bases and J by 5 bases; unmatched bases: 12. CDR3 in DNA: TGTGCCACTTCACAGGACAGGGCGCGAACTGAAGCTTTCTTT. Translated: CATSQDRARTEAFF.

This sequence joins TRBV10-1 and TRBJ1-3, with D tentatively TRBD1 (6 bases). V shed 8 bases and J shed 4 bases, with 18 bases lying between them. The length of the CDR3 is 15 residues. Per germline, CDR1 WNHNN and CDR2 SYGVQD (reference sequence). The CDR3 spells CASCGHRVSGNTIYF. The CDR3, as DNA: TGCGCCAGCTGTGGTCACAGGGTGTCGGGAAACACCATATATTTT.

The chain joins TRBV5-1 to TRBJ2-5; 15 bases map to TRBD2. Losses at the gene ends were 3 bases for V and 2 bases for J; bases not matched to a gene: 2. CDR3 size: 16 residues. Germline CDR1 and CDR2: SGHRS and YFSETQ. The CDR3 nucleotides are TGCGCCAGCAGCTCGGGACTAGCGGGGGGTCAAGAGACCCAGTACTTC. Protein: CASSSGLAGGQETQYF.

This clone turned up a few times. The chain joins TRBV7-2 to TRBJ1-1, with D possibly being TRBD1 (5 bases). The CDR3 covers 13 residues. CDR1 SGHTA and CDR2 FQGNSA come from the germline V gene. Trimming cost V 6 bases and J 5 bases, with 13 bases left between them. DNA for the CDR3: TGTGCCAGCAGTCCCGGGGGAGGGACTGAAGCTTTCTTT. It yields the protein CASSPGGGTEAFF. The entire variable domain, with the rest obtained from reference TRBV7-2 and TRBJ1-1, is as follows: GAGVSQSPSNKVTEKGKDVELRCDPISGHTALYWYRQSLGQGLEFLIYFQGNSAPDKSGLPSDRFSAERTGGSVSTLTIQRTQQEDSAVYLCASSPGGGTEAFFGQGTRLTVV.

As for this clone: Other DNA sequences within the sample encode an identical CDR3. V gene TRBV24-1 combines with J gene TRBJ1-2; 10 bases align to TRBD1. The J segment lost 8 bases and the V segment lost 4 bases, leaving 3 bases of the junction unmatched. Per germline, CDR1 KGHDR and CDR2 SFDVKD. The CDR3 totals 13 residues. CDR3 coding DNA: TGTGCCACCAGTGACCGGACAGGGGGAGGCTACACCTTC. It codes for CATSDRTGGGYTF.

This clone was seen a handful of times. The rearrangement joins TRBV19 to TRBJ2-3; 8 nucleotides match TRBD2. With V trimmed by 8 bases and J by 0 bases, 7 bases remained unmatched. CDR3 size: 15 residues. In germline, CDR1 is LNHDA, CDR2 SQIVND (reference sequence). CDR3 amino acids: CASGGAGASTDTQYF. In DNA form, the CDR3 reads TGTGCCAGTGGGGGAGCGGGGGCCAGCACAGATACGCAGTATTTT.

The gene calls are TRBV2 and TRBJ2-5; 8 nucleotides align to TRBD1. Germline V lookup: CDR1 SNHLY, CDR2 FYNNEI. The CDR3 loop spans 13 amino acids. Trimming took 4 bases from V and 5 from J; bases not matched to a gene: 3. The CDR3 DNA reads as TGTGCCAGCAGTGGGACAGGGTGGGAGACCCAGTACTTC. Translating it yields CASSGTGWETQYF.

The V call is TRBV6-1, the J call TRBJ1-2, with D possibly being TRBD1 (5 bases). The CDR3 runs to 14 residues. Germline V gene data show CDR1 as MNHNS and CDR2 as SASEGT. V was trimmed by 4 bases and J by 2 bases, leaving 11 bases between them. CDR3 residues: CASSGQGMNYGYTF. As DNA, the CDR3 is TGTGCCAGCAGTGGTCAGGGCATGAACTATGGCTACACCTTC.

The chain recombines TRBV18 with TRBJ1-4, with D perhaps TRBD1 (5 bases). The CDR3 is 18 amino acids. V lost 0 bases to trimming and J lost 0 bases, with 14 bases between them. The germline gives CDR1 KGHSH, CDR2 LQKENI. The CDR3 protein is CASSPPFQGGATNEKLFF. CDR3 DNA: TGTGCCAGCTCACCACCGTTTCAGGGAGGGGCAACTAATGAAAAACTGTTTTTT.

J is TRBJ2-7 and V is TRBV3-1 (or the pseudogene TRBV3-2); TRBD1 agrees at 12 bases. The CDR3 is 16 amino acids. With V trimmed by 4 bases and J by 6 bases, 10 bases remained unmatched. The germline V gene has CDR1 LGHDT and CDR2 YNNKEL (reference sequence). Written as DNA, the CDR3 is TGTGCCAGCAGCCCAAATCTGGGGACAGGGGGCCTCGAGCAGTACTTC. This sequence encodes CASSPNLGTGGLEQYF.

The rearrangement uses TRBV27 and TRBJ1-6; TRBD1 might be the D (5 bases). V was clipped by 3 bases and J by 5 bases, with 20 bases between them. The CDR3 has 18 residues. Germline V gives CDR1 MNHEY, CDR2 SMNVEV (reference sequence). CDR3: CASSFRLRATFNNSPLHF. The DNA for the CDR3 is TGTGCCAGCAGTTTTAGGCTCAGGGCTACCTTTAATAATTCACCCCTCCACTTT.

This rearrangement joins TRBV7-3 to TRBJ2-1; D not resolved. Germline V gene lookup returns CDR1 SGHTA and CDR2 FQGTGA. The CDR3 spans 13 residues. V was trimmed by 4 bases and J by 8 bases, leaving 12 bases between them. The CDR3 DNA is TGTGCCAGCAGCTCCTTTAGGAGCGATGAGCAGTTCTTC. Residues: CASSSFRSDEQFF.

The rearrangement joins TRBV6-1 to TRBJ1-5; D possibly corresponds to TRBD1 (5 bases). The CDR3 is 14 amino acids. In germline, CDR1 is MNHNS, CDR2 SASEGT. Trimming removed 5 bases at V and 11 bases at J, with 19 bases between. The CDR3 DNA follows: TGTGCCAGCAGTCTCGGGGGGTCCTCTTTAGCCCAGCATTTT. It is translated as CASSLGGSSLAQHF.

The gene calls are TRBV2 and TRBJ1-5, with D uncertain. Germline CDR1 and CDR2: SNHLY and FYNNEI. V was pared by 5 bases and J by 0 bases, with 8 bases between. This CDR3 is 14 amino acids long. CDR3 bases: TGTGCCAGCAGTCCGGGAAATAGCAATCAGCCCCAGCATTTT. This gives the protein CASSPGNSNQPQHF. Looking up the rest from reference TRBV2 and TRBJ1-5 gives the full variable domain: EPEVTQTPSHQVTQMGQEVILRCVPISNHLYFYWYRQILGQKVEFLVSFYNNEISEKSEIFDDQFSVERPDGSNFTLKIRSTKLEDSAMYFCASSPGNSNQPQHFGDGTRLSIL.

This CDR3 reads CASSLGGSLGTEAFF. In nucleotides, the CDR3 is TGTGCCAGCAGCTTGGGGGGATCTTTAGGGACTGAAGCTTTCTTT. This rearrangement joins TRBV7-9 to TRBJ1-1; a possible D gene is TRBD1 (5 bases). Trimming pared 3 bases from V and 5 bases from J, leaving 16 bases between. The CDR3 extends over 15 amino acids. CDR1 is SEHNR, CDR2 FQNEAQ, per germline (reference sequence). Drawing the rest from reference TRBV7-9 and TRBJ1-1, the complete variable domain is DTGVSQNPRHKITKRGQNVTFRCDPISEHNRLYWYRQTLGQGPEFLTYFQNEAQLEKSRLLSDRFSAERPKGSFSTLEIQRTEQGDSAMYLCASSLGGSLGTEAFFGQGTRLTVV.

A word on this clone: A junction end diverges from the germline sequence, so it may reflect a read error. This chain uses TRBV2 with TRBJ2-4, with 7 bases identical to TRBD2. Germline V gene data show CDR1 as SNHLY and CDR2 as FYNNEI. The CDR3 sequence is 12 residues long. CDR3 DNA sequence: TGTGCCAGTAGTGGACTAGATAACATTCAGTACTTC. It yields the protein CASSGLDNIQYF.

The chain combines TRBV7-2 with TRBJ1-5, with D possibly matching TRBD1 (6 bases). Per germline, CDR1 SGHTA and CDR2 FQGNSA. CDR3 length equals 15 residues. Trimming pared 5 bases from V and 4 bases from J, leaving 15 bases between. CDR3 protein: CASSPRGGGNQPQHF. The CDR3 coding sequence is TGTGCCAGCAGCCCCCGGGGGGGCGGGAATCAGCCCCAGCATTTT.

The V and J genes are TRBV2 and TRBJ1-1; 7 nucleotides align to TRBD1. V lost 4 bases and J lost 2; bases outside the gene matches: 4. Germline values: CDR1 SNHLY, CDR2 FYNNEI. This CDR3 contains 14 residues. The CDR3 loop reads CASSGGQLNTEAFF. The CDR3 region has the DNA TGTGCCAGCAGTGGGGGACAGTTAAACACTGAAGCTTTCTTT.

The J gene is TRBJ1-1, the V gene TRBV18, with D unclear. Germline-derived CDR1 and CDR2 are KGHSH and LQKENI. The CDR3 sequence is 14 residues long. V lost 4 bases and J lost 1, with 10 bases in between. CDR3 in amino acids: CASSQVGANTEAFF. CDR3 nucleotides: TGTGCCAGCTCACAAGTCGGAGCGAACACTGAAGCTTTCTTT.

The chain uses TRBV2 and TRBJ1-1; perhaps TRBD1 as D (6 bases). This CDR3 is built from 16 residues. Germline assignment: CDR1 SNHLY and CDR2 FYNNEI. Between the trimmed V and J ends, which lost 6 bases and 1 base, there was a span of 18 bases. CDR3 nucleotides: TGTGCCAGCAGACGAAGGGTGGAACAGGGGAACACTGAAGCTTTCTTT. Amino acid sequence: CASRRRVEQGNTEAFF.